The sequence of this TCR beta chain was determined in a study of T cell changes during pregnancy in multiple sclerosis. The repertoire was sequenced with immunoSEQ multiplex PCR; TCRdb's copy has only in-frame clones and lacks some. In the table there are 45,000 or so clones, 75% to 95% of which are singletons. This sequence was found in a female donor with multiple sclerosis, enrolled in a pregnancy study. The starting material was CD8+ T cells from peripheral blood mononuclear cells, obtained after pregnancy.

The CDR3 nucleotides are TGTGCCAGCGTGAGCGGGGTCTCCTACGAGCAGTACTTC. Translation gives CASVSGVSYEQYF. This chain joins TRBV27 and TRBJ2-7; 7 bases are a match to TRBD2. Looked up from germline, CDR1 is MNHEY and CDR2 is SMNVEV (reference sequence). V shed 8 bases, J shed 0 bases, and the junction held 4 bases outside the gene matches. The CDR3 runs to 13 residues.